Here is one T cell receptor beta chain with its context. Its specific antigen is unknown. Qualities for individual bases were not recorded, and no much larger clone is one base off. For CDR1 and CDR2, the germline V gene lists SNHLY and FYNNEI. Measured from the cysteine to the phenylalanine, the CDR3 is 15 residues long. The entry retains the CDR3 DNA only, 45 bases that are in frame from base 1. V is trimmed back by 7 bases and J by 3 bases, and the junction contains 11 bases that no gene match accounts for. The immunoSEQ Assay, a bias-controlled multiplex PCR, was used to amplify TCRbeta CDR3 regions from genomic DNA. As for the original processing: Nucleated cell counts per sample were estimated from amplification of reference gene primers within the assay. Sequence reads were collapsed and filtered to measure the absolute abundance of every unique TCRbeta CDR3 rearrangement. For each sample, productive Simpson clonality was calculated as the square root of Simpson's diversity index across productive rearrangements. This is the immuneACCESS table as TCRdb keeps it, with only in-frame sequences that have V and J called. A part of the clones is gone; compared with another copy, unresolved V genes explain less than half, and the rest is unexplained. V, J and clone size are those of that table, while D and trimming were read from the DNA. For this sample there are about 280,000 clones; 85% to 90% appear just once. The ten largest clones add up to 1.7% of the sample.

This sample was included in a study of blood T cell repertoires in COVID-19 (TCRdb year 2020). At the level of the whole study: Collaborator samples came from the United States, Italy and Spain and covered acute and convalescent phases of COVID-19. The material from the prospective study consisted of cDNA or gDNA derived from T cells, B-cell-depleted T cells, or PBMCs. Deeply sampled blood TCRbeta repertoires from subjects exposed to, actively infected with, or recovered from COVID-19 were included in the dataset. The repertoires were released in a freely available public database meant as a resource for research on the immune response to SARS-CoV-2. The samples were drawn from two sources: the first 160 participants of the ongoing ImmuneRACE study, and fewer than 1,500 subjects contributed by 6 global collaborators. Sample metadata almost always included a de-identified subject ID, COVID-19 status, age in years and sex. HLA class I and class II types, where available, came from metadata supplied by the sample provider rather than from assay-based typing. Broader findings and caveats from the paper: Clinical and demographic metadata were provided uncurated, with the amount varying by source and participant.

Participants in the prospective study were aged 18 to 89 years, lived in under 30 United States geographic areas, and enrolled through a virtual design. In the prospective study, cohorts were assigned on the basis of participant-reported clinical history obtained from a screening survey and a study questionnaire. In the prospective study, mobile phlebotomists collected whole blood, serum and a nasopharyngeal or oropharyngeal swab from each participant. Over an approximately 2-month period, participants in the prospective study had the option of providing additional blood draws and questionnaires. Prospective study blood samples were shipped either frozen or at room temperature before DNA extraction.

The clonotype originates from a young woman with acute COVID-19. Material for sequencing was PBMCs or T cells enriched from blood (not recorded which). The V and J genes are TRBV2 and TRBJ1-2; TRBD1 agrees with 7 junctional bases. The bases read TGTGCCAGCATGGGCCGTCGGGACAGCTACTATGGCTACACCTTC. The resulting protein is CASMGRRDSYYGYTF.